Included here is one T cell receptor (beta chain) sequence, with context. Trimming cost V 3 bases and J 7 bases, with 16 bases left between them. Germline CDR1 DFQATT, CDR2 SNEGSKA (reference sequence). CDR3 size: 13 residues. The sample is drawn from a study of blood T cell repertoires in COVID-19. Background on the study: T cells, B-cell-depleted T cells, or PBMCs provided the cDNA or gDNA that served as material.

Clones were sequenced by immunoSEQ multiplex PCR, and TCRdb holds only the in-frame ones, with some missing. Of about 180,000 clones listed, roughly three quarters were seen once; the top ten hold 13% to 15%. Participants' reported clinical history set cohort assignment. The chain couples TRBV20-1 to TRBJ2-7, with no clear D. The sample was PBMCs or T cells enriched from blood (not recorded which). The origin of this receptor is a man aged 55-75 years who had been exposed to COVID-19. This CDR3 reads CSASLDPLWEQYF. In DNA, the CDR3 is TGCAGTGCTAGTCTAGACCCGCTTTGGGAGCAGTACTTC.